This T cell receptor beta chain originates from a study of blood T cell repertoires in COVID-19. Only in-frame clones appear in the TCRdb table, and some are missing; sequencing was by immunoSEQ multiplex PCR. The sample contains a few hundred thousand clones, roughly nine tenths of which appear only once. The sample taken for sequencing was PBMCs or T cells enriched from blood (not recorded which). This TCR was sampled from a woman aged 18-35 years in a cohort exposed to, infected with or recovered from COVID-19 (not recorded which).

CDR3 nucleotides: TGTGCCAGCAGCTCGACAGGGGGCAATTCACCCCTCCACTTT. This gives the protein CASSSTGGNSPLHF. The gene calls are TRBV7-2 and TRBJ1-6, with TRBD1 matching over 10 bases. CDR1 is SGHTA, CDR2 FQGNSA, per germline. The CDR3 totals 14 residues. Germline trimming cut 4 bases from V and 7 bases from J; bases unmatched to any gene: 1.